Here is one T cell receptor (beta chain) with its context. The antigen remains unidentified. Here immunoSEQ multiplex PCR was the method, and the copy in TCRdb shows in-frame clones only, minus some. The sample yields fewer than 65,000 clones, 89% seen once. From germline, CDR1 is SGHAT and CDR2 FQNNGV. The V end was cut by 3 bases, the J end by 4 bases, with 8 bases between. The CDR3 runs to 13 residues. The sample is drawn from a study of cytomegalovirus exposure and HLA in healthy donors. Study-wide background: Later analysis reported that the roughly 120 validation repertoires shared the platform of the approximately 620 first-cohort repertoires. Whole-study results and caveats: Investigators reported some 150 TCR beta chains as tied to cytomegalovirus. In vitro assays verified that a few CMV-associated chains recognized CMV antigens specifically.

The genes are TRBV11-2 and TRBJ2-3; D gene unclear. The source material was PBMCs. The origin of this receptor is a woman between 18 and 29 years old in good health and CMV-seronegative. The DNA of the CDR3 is TGTGCCAGCAGCTTCTCTTCGTCAGATACGCAGTATTTT. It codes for CASSFSSSDTQYF.